The clone carrying this TCR beta chain was recorded once. The entry originates in a study of Ad26.COV2.S vaccination and SARS-CoV-2 variants. Treatment described: approximately 18 received Ad26.COV2.S at low or high dose, single or two shots; about 5 received placebo; per-sample allocation not given. After the first vaccine or placebo injection, samples were drawn on day 63. The CDR3 extends over 14 amino acids. With 6 bases clipped from V and 6 bases from J, the junction kept 9 bases outside the gene matches. The V gene's germline CDR1 is MDHEN and CDR2 SYDVKM. Measured with immunoSEQ multiplex PCR; TCRdb has only the in-frame clones, and not every one. The profile shows approximately 420,000 clones, 88% of them singletons.

The chain joins TRBV28 to TRBJ1-2; 8 positions match TRBD1. Sequencing used peripheral blood, obtained in a trial of Ad26.COV2.S vaccine versus placebo. This sequence was found in a person between 18 and 65 years old who received the Ad26.COV2.S COVID-19 vaccine or a placebo. In DNA, the CDR3 is TGTGCCAGCAGATCGGACAGGGTTGGGGATGGCTACACCTTC. It specifies CASRSDRVGDGYTF.